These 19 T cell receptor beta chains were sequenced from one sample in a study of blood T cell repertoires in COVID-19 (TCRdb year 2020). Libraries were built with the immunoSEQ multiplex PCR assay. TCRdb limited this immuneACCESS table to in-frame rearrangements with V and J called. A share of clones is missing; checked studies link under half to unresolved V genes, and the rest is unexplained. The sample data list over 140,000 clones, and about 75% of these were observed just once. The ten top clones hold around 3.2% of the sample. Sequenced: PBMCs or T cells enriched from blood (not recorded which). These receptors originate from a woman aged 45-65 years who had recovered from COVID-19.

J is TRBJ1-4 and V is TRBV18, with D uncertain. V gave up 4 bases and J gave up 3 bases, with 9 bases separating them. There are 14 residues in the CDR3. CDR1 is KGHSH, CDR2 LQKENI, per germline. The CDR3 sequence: CASSQNSPNEKLFF. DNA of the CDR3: TGTGCCAGCTCACAGAACAGTCCTAATGAAAAACTGTTTTTT.

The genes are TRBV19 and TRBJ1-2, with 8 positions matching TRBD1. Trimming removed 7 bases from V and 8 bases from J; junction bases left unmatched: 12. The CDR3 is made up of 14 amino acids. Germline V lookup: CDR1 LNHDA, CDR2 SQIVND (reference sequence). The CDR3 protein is CASKLAGGAGGYTF. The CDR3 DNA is TGTGCCAGTAAATTAGCAGGGGGCGCGGGCGGCTACACCTTC.

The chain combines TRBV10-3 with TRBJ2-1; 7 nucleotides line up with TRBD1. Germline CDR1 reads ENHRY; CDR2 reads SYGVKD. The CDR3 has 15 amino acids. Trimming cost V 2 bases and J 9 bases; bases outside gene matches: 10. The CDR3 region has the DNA TGTGCCATCAGTGAGGGTGGGACAGACTTCTCTGAGCAGTTCTTC. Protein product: CAISEGGTDFSEQFF.

This CDR3 reads CASSFGRGGETQYF. The CDR3 DNA reads as TGTGCCAGCAGCTTCGGGAGGGGGGGAGAGACCCAGTACTTC. The V gene is TRBV3-1 (or the pseudogene TRBV3-2), the J gene TRBJ2-5, with 8 bases identical to TRBD2. CDR1 is LGHDT and CDR2 is YNNKEL in the germline V gene (reference sequence). The junction had 6 bases not matched to a gene; V was cut back by 5 bases and J by 4 bases. CDR3 length: 14 residues.

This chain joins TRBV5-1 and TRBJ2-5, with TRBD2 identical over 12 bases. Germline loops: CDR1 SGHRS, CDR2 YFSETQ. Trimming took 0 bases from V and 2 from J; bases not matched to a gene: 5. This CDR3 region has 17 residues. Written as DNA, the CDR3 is TGCGCCAGCAGCTTGGGACTAGCGGGAGAGTGGCAAGAGACCCAGTACTTC. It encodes CASSLGLAGEWQETQYF.

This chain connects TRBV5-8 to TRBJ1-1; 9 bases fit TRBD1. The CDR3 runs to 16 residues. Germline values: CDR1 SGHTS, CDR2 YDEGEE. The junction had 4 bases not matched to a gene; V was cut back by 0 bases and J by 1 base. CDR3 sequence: CASSLEPGQGNTEAFF. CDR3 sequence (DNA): TGTGCCAGCAGCTTGGAACCGGGACAGGGGAACACTGAAGCTTTCTTT.

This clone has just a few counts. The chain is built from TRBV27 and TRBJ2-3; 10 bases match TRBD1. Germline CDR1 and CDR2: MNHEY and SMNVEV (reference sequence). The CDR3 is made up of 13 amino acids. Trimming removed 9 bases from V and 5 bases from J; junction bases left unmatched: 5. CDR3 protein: CASGQGGIDTQYF. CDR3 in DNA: TGTGCCAGTGGACAGGGGGGAATAGATACGCAGTATTTT.

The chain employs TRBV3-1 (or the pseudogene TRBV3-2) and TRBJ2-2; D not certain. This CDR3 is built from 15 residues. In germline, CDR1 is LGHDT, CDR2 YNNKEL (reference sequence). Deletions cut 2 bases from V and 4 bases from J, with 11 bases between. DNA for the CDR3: TGTGCCAGCAGCCAATTCATTCGTAGCACCGGGGAGCTGTTTTTT. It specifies CASSQFIRSTGELFF.

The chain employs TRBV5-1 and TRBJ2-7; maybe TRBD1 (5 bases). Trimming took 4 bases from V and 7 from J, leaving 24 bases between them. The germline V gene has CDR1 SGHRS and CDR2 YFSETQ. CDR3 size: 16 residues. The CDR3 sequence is CASSPVETVVPGEQYF. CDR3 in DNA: TGCGCCAGCAGCCCGGTGGAGACAGTAGTACCTGGGGAGCAGTACTTC.

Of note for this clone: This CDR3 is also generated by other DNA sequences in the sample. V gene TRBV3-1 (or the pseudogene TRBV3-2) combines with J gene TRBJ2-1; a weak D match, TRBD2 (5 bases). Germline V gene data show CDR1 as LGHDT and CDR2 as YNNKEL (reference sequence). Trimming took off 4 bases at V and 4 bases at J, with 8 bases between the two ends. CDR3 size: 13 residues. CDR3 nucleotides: TGTGCCAGCAGCCTAGCGTTGTACAATGAGCAGTTCTTC. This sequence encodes CASSLALYNEQFF.

The CDR3 loop is CASSQLGPPYGYTF. The CDR3 DNA reads as TGTGCCAGCAGCCAGTTGGGCCCGCCTTATGGCTACACCTTC. This sequence joins TRBV3-1 (or the pseudogene TRBV3-2) and TRBJ1-2; no reliable D call. CDR3 length: 14 amino acids. Germline values: CDR1 LGHDT, CDR2 YNNKEL (reference sequence). V dropped 3 bases and J dropped 5 bases, with 13 bases sitting between them.

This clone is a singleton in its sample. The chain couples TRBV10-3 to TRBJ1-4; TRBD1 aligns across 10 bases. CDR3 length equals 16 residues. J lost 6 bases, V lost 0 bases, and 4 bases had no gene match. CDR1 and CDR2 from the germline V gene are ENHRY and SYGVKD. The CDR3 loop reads CAISESGTGVDEKLFF. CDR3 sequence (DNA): TGTGCCATCAGTGAGTCAGGGACAGGGGTGGATGAAAAACTGTTTTTT.

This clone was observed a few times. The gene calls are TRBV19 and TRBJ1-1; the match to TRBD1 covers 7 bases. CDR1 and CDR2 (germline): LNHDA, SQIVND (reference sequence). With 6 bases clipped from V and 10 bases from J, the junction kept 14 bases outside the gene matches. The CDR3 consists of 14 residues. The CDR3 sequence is CASRNSGRQGSAFF. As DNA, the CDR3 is TGTGCCAGTAGGAACTCAGGCCGACAGGGATCAGCTTTCTTT.

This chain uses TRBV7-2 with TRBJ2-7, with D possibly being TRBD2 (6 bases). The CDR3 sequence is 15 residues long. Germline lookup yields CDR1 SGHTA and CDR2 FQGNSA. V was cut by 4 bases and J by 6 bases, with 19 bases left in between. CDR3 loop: CASSSPSGVGLEQYF. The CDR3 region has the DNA TGTGCCAGCAGCTCCCCTTCGGGAGTCGGCCTCGAGCAGTACTTC.

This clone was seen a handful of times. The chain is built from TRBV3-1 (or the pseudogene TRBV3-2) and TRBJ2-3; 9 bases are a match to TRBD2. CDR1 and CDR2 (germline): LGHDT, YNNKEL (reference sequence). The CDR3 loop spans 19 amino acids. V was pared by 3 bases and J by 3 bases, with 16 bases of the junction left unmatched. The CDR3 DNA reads TGTGCCAGCAGCCAGGAACGTTATTCGACTAGCGGAAGAACAGATACGCAGTATTTT. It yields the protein CASSQERYSTSGRTDTQYF.

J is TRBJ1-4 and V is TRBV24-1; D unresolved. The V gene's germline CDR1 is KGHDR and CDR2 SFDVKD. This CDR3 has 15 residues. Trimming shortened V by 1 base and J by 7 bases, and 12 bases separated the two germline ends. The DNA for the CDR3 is TGTGCCACCAGTGATTTCGAGAGTGGTGTTGAAAAACTGTTTTTT. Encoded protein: CATSDFESGVEKLFF.

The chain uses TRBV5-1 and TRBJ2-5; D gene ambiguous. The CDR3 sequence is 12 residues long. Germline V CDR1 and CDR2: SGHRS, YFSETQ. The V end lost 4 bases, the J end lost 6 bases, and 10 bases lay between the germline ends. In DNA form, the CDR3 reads TGCGCCAGCAGCGCCCGCGGCCAGACCCAGTACTTC. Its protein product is CASSARGQTQYF. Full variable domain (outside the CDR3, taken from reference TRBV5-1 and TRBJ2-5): KAGVTQTPRYLIKTRGQQVTLSCSPISGHRSVSWYQQTPGQGLQFLFEYFSETQRNKGNFPGRFSGRQFSNSRSEMNVSTLELGDSALYLCASSARGQTQYFGPGTRLLVL.

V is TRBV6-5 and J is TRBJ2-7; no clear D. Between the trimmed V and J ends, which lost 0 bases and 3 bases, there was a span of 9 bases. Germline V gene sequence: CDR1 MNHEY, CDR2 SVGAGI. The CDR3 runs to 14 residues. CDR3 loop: CASSYSVPGYEQYF. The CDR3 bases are TGTGCCAGCAGTTACTCGGTTCCCGGCTACGAGCAGTACTTC.

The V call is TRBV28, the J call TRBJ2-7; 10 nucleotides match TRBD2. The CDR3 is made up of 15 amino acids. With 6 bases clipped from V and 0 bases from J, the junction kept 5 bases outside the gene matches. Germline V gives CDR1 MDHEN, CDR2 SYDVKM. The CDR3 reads CASRSTSGFSYEQYF. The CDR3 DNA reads TGTGCCAGCAGATCGACTAGCGGGTTCTCCTACGAGCAGTACTTC.